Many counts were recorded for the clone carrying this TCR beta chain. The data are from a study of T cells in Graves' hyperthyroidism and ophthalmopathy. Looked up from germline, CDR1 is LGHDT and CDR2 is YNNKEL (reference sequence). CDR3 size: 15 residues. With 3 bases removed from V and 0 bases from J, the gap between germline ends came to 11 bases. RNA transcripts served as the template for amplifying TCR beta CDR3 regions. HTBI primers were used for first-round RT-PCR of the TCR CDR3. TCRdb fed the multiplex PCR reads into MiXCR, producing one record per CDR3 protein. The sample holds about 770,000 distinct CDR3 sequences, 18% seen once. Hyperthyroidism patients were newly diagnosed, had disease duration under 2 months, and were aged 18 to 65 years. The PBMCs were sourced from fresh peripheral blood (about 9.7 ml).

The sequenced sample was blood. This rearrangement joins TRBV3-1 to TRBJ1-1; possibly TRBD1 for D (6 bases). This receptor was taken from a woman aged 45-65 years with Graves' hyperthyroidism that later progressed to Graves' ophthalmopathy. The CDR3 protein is CASSQRTDMNTEAFF. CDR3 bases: TGTGCCAGCAGCCAGCGGACAGATATGAACACTGAAGCTTTCTTT.